This TCR beta chain was sequenced in a study of vaccination effects on CD4 cells after COVID-19. Repertoires were generated with immunoSEQ multiplex PCR, while TCRdb's copy carries only in-frame clones and drops some. The table records approximately 29,000 clones, around 74% of them present only once. Study observations and caveats: Among infection- and vaccine-induced clones, marked clonal contraction occurred late after vaccination.

This CDR3 comprises 14 residues. V dropped 7 bases and J dropped 0 bases, with 15 bases sitting between them. The germline gives CDR1 SQVTM, CDR2 ANQGSEA. Once cultured for approximately ten days, the cells underwent separation to obtain CD4+ T cells. Everyone in the study got two shots of either the BNT162b2 or mRNA-1273 vaccine. Negative nucleocapsid antibody tests before and after vaccination confirmed no previous SARS-CoV-2 infection. Each culture had half its medium swapped for IL-2 medium on days 3 and 7. For this clone: The antigen is undetermined.

This chain links TRBV29-1 with TRBJ1-2, with TRBD1 as a possible D gene (6 bases). Sequenced material: CD4+ T cells from PBMCs cultured without peptide, taken after COVID-19 vaccination. The clonotype comes from a human donor who received a COVID-19 vaccine. Written as DNA, the CDR3 is TGCAGCGCGGGGTCGGGGGGCGCTAACTATGGCTACACCTTC. Translated, it gives CSAGSGGANYGYTF.